This TCR beta chain appears in the sequencing data of a study of cytomegalovirus exposure and HLA in healthy donors. This CDR3 contains 14 residues. Germline V gene sequence: CDR1 KGHSH, CDR2 LQKENI. After removal of 6 bases from V and 2 bases from J, the junction contained 6 bases not matched to a gene. The PCR ran on 60 Vbeta and 13 Jbeta primers. Using immunoSEQ multiplex PCR, the repertoire was profiled, and TCRdb retains in-frame clones only, with some absent. This repertoire includes some 70,000 clones. Study results and caveats: CMV serostatus stood as the only immune exposure information on hand. Roughly 170 TCR beta chains were listed as cytomegalovirus-associated.

A word on this clone: Antigen: not known.

The TCR sequence derives from a man aged 35-49 years in good health and CMV-seronegative. The rearrangement links TRBV18 to TRBJ2-7, with 8 bases lining up with TRBD1. The sample was PBMCs. CDR3: CASSPGQGPYEQYF. The CDR3 nucleotides are TGTGCCAGCTCTCCTGGACAGGGCCCCTACGAGCAGTACTTC.